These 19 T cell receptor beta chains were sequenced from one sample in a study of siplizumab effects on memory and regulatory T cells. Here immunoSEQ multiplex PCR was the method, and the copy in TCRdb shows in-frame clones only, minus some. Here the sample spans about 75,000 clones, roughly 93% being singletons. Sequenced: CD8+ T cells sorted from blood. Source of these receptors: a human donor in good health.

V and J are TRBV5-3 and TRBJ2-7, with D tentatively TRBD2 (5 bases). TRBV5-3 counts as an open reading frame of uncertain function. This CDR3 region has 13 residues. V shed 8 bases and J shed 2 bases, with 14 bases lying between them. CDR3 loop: CASRPGYTYEQYF. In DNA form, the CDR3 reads TGTGCCAGCAGACCGGGGTATACCTACGAGCAGTACTTC.

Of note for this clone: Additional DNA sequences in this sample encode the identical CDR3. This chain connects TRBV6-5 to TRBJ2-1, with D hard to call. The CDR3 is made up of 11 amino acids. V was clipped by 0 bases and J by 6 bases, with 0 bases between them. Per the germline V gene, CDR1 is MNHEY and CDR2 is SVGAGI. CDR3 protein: CASSYSNEQFF. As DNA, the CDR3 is TGTGCCAGCAGTTACTCCAATGAGCAGTTCTTC.

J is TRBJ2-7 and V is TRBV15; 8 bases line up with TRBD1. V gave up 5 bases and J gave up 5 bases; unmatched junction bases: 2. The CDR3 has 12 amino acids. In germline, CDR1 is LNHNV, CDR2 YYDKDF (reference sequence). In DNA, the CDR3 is TGTGCCACCAGCGAGACAGGGGACGAGCAGTACTTC. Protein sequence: CATSETGDEQYF.

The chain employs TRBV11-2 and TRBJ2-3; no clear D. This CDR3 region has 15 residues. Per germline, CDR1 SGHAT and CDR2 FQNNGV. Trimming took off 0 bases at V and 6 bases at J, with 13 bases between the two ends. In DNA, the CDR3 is TGTGCCAGCAGCTTAGAATCGAGTCCAGCGGATACGCAGTATTTT. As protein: CASSLESSPADTQYF.

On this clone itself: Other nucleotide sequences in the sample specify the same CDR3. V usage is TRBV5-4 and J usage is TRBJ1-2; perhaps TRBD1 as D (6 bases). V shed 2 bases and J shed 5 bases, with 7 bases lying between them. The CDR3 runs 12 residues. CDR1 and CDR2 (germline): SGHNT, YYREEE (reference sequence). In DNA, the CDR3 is TGTGCCAGCAGCTTAGGGGGATATGGCTACACCTTC. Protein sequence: CASSLGGYGYTF.

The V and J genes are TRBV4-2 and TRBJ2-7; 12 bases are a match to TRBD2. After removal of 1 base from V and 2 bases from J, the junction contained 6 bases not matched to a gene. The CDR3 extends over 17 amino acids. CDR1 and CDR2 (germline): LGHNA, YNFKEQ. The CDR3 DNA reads TGTGCCAGCAGCCAAGTTGGTCTAGCGGGGGGGACCTACGAGCAGTACTTC. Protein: CASSQVGLAGGTYEQYF.

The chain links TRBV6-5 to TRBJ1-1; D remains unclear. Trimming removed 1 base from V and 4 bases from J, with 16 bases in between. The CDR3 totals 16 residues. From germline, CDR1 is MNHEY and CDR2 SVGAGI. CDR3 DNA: TGTGCCAGCAGTTACTTAGATCTCGGTGGGAGCACTGAAGCTTTCTTT. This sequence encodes CASSYLDLGGSTEAFF.

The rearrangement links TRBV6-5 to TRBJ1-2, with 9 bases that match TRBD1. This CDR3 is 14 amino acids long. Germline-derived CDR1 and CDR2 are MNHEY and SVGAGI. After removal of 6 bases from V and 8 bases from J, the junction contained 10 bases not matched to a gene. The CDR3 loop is CASSQSRDRDGYTF. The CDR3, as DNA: TGTGCCAGCAGCCAGAGCCGGGACAGGGACGGCTACACCTTC.

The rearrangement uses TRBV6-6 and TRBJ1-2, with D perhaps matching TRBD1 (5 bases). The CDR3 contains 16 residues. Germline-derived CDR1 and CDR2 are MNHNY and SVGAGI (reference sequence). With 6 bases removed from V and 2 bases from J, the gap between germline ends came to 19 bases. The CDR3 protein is CASSSPGGENNYGYTF. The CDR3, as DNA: TGTGCCAGCAGCTCGCCTGGGGGGGAGAACAACTATGGCTACACCTTC.

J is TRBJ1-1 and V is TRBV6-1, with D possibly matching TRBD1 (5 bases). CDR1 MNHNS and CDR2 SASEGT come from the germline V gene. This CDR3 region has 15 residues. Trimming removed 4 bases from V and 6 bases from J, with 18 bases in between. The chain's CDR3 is CASSVFGEGPAEAFF. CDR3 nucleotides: TGTGCCAGCAGTGTCTTTGGGGAGGGACCAGCTGAAGCTTTCTTT.

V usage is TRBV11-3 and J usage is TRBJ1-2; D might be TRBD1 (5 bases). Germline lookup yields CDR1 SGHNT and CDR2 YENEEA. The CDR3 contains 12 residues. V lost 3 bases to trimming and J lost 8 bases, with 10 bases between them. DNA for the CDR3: TGTGCCAGCAGCTTTTCGGGGACGGGCTACACCTTC. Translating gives CASSFSGTGYTF.

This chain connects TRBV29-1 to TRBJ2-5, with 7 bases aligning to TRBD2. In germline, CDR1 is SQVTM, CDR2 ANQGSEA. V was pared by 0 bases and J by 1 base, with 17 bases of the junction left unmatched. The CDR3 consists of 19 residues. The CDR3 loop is CSVEDLSPALLAVQETQYF. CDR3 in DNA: TGCAGCGTTGAAGATCTTTCTCCGGCCCTCCTAGCGGTCCAAGAGACCCAGTACTTC.

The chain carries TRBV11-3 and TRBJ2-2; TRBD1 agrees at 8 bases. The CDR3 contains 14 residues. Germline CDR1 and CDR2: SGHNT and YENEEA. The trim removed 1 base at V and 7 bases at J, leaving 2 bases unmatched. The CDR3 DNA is TGTGCCAGCAGCTTAGCAGGGGGCCACGGGGAGCTGTTTTTT. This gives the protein CASSLAGGHGELFF.

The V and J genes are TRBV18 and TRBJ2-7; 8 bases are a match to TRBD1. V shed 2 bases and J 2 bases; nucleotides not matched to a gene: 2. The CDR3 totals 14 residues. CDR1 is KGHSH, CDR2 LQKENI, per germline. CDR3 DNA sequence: TGTGCCAGCTCACCAAGGGACAGGCCCTACGAGCAGTACTTC. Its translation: CASSPRDRPYEQYF. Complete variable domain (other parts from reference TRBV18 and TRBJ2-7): NAGVMQNPRHLVRRRGQEARLRCSPMKGHSHVYWYRQLPEEGLKFMVYLQKENIIDESGMPKERFSAEFPKEGPSILRIQQVVRGDSAAYFCASSPRDRPYEQYFGPGTRLTVT.

DNA for the CDR3: TGTGCCAGCAGCGTAGGCGGGGGAGGGGGCACAGATACGCAGTATTTT. It codes for CASSVGGGGGTDTQYF. This chain joins TRBV9 and TRBJ2-3, with 7 positions matching TRBD2. The CDR3 totals 16 residues. V shed 0 bases, J shed 1 base, and the junction held 5 bases outside the gene matches. Germline CDR1 and CDR2: SGDLS and YYNGEE.

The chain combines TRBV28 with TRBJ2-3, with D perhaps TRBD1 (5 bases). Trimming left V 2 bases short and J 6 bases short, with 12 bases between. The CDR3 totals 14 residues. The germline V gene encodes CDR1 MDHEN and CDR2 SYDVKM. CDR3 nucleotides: TGTGCCAGCAGTTTACGTCAGTCAGGGGATACGCAGTATTTT. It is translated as CASSLRQSGDTQYF.

The CDR3 loop is CASSLDRGYTDTQYF. DNA of the CDR3: TGTGCCAGCAGCTTAGACAGGGGATATACAGATACGCAGTATTTT. This sequence joins TRBV11-2 and TRBJ2-3; D may be TRBD1 (6 bases). This CDR3 has 15 residues. The germline gives CDR1 SGHAT, CDR2 FQNNGV. V dropped 0 bases and J dropped 3 bases, with 10 bases sitting between them.

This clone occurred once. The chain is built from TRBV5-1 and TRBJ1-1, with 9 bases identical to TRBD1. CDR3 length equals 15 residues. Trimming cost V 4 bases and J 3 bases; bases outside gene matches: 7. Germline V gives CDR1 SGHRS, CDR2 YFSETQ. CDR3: CASSPGTGFYTEAFF. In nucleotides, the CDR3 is TGCGCCAGCAGCCCCGGGACAGGGTTTTACACTGAAGCTTTCTTT.

The CDR3 is CASSDGREGYEQYF. The CDR3 region has the DNA TGTGCCAGCTCCGACGGCAGGGAAGGCTACGAGCAGTACTTC. The chain is built from TRBV11-2 and TRBJ2-7, with D possibly matching TRBD1 (5 bases). The CDR3 extends over 14 amino acids. V lost 8 bases and J lost 3, with 17 bases in between. Germline lookup yields CDR1 SGHAT and CDR2 FQNNGV. The variable domain in full, completed from reference TRBV11-2 and TRBJ2-7, reads EAGVAQSPRYKIIEKRQSVAFWCNPISGHATLYWYQQILGQGPKLLIQFQNNGVVDDSQLPKDRFSAERLKGVDSTLKIQPAKLEDSAVYLCASSDGREGYEQYFGPGTRLTVT.